The present entry profiles one T cell receptor (beta chain) with its context. This clonotype occurred a few times. Its antigen has not been determined. It has no much larger one-base neighbor in the sample; base qualities were not kept. The sample is drawn from a study of CD8 T cells in ankylosing spondylitis (dated by TCRdb to the late 2010s). For the study in its entirety: The study profiled T cell receptor beta repertoires in healthy donors and ankylosing spondylitis patients to find disease-linked TCR variants. In total, the full study cohort was made up of roughly 110 healthy donors and 25 or so ankylosing spondylitis patients. Peripheral blood was sampled, and synovial fluid was additionally collected from ankylosing spondylitis patients.

Sequenced using an Illumina HiSeq 2500. Quantitative 5'-RACE with molecular barcodes was the method used to prepare the TCR beta libraries. Under the source paper's analysis protocol: Disease-linked TCR variants were identified with a new computational method built on a probabilistic model of VDJ rearrangement. TCRdb reworked the public reads: Q25 trimming with fastp, MiXCR clone assembly, productive beta chains retained. CDR3 protein sequences are deduplicated, and each keeps its most common genes and DNA. TCRdb's processing, not the authors', yielded these V and J calls. The sample table records about 310,000 distinct CDR3 sequences; roughly 20% of these occur just once. Jointly, the top ten make up 3.5% of the sample. Broad study findings and their caveats: Significant enrichment of the disease-linked clones was reported in matched synovial fluid samples from ankylosing spondylitis patients. Some motif variants had previously been reported in the synovial fluid and blood of reactive arthritis patients, which suggests shared mechanisms of disease initiation. In peripheral blood, the disease-linked clones were found at relatively low frequencies and had a CD8+ phenotype. A TCR beta motif made up of several highly homologous amino acid variants appeared to be characteristic of blood from ankylosing spondylitis patients.

Relative to germline, V is missing 1 base and J is missing 7 bases, with 9 bases of the junction outside any gene match. Taken from the germline V gene (reference sequence), the CDR1 and CDR2 loops are LNHNV and YYDKDF. The CDR3 covers 15 residues, taking in both the cysteine and the phenylalanine. The entry retains the CDR3 DNA only, 45 bases that are in frame from base 1. This clonotype originated in a female donor with ankylosing spondylitis or in good health (not recorded which). In this chain, TRBV15 is recombined with TRBJ2-7, with 8 junctional bases fitting TRBD1. The sequencing input was blood, either unsorted or a sorted T cell fraction (not recorded which). CDR3 loop: CATSRGRDRSREQYF. The DNA sequence reads TGTGCCACCAGCAGAGGCCGGGACAGGTCAAGGGAGCAGTACTTC. This CDR3, with the reference TRBV15 and TRBJ2-7 proteins standing in past its ends, gives the full variable domain DAMVIQNPRYQVTQFGKPVTLSCSQTLNHNVMYWYQQKSSQAPKLLFHYYDKDFNNEADTPDNFQSRRPNTSFCFLDIRSPGLGDTAMYLCATSRGRDRSREQYFGPGTRLTVT.